Listed below are T cell receptor beta chains from one sample, sequenced in a study of T cells after yellow fever vaccination. TCRdb reprocessed the 5' RACE reads via MiXCR and lists one record per CDR3 protein. The repertoire holds 250,000 to 400,000 distinct CDR3 sequences, with around 4.5% as singletons. This material consisted of PBMCs, taken 15 days after the yellow fever booster vaccination. The receptor set was obtained from a man between 18 and 35 years old who received the YFV17D yellow fever vaccine. Each CDR3 is given with its conserved first and last residue. The D gene is left open where the match is weak.

v_call d_call cdr3_aa
TRBV7-9 - CASSLEGKNTGELFF
TRBV6-2/TRBV6-3 - CASSYSIRLETQYF
TRBV14 - CASSQFFGARGYTF
TRBV5-1 - CASQTSFGATPQETQYF
TRBV9 - CASSVPSGELFF
TRBV9 - CASSVDSGELFF
TRBV11-2 TRBD1 CASSPGTGGRQYF
TRBV19 - CASTSRELETQYF
TRBV7-9 TRBD1 CASSGRTGVHEQFF
TRBV7-9 - CASSLAHYGYTF
TRBV10-3 - CAISTGATQYF
TRBV7-2 TRBD1 CASSFLTGGGSPLHF
TRBV7-2 - CASSPTGGSDTEAFF